This TCR beta chain was observed in a study of vaccination effects on CD4 cells after COVID-19. For the study at large: The vaccine given was either BNT162b2 or mRNA-1273, in two doses. General observations from the study: The study found that only 1 of 255 vaccine-induced clones from healthy vaccinees cross-reacted with common cold coronaviruses.

The CDR3 consists of 15 residues. Germline CDR1 and CDR2: SGHRS and YFSETQ. V shed 0 bases and J 3 bases; nucleotides not matched to a gene: 4. Sequencing was performed with immunoSEQ multiplex PCR; in TCRdb, only in-frame clones are kept and a portion is missing. Of 35,000 to 40,000 clones listed, 60% to 80% were seen once; the top ten hold about 15%. Regarding this clone: Its target is not known.

Before sequencing took place, the ViraFEST assay used viral peptide pools to expand antigen-specific CD4+ T cells. After roughly 10 days in culture, the CD4+ T cells were isolated. Vaccine recipients, nucleocapsid antibody negative, had no prior SARS-CoV-2 infection. Cultures of under 2.5 million PBMC per well contained about 9.5 IU/ml IL-2 plus 10 ug/ml peptides. Days 3 and 7 were when half the medium was replaced with IL-2 medium. The sample in question was CD4+ T cells from PBMCs cultured with HCoV-OC43 spike peptides, obtained before COVID-19 vaccination. Stated subset: HCoV-OC43 spike overlapping peptide pool stimulation. The TCR sequence derives from a human donor who received a COVID-19 vaccine. V usage is TRBV5-1 and J usage is TRBJ1-2, with 8 bases fitting TRBD1. CDR3 nucleotides: TGCGCCAGCAGCTTGGGGACAGGGTCCGACTATGGCTACACCTTC. Translation gives CASSLGTGSDYGYTF.